This paragraph reports one TCR beta chain. Trimming removed 8 bases from V and 4 bases from J; junction bases left unmatched: 19. In germline, CDR1 is MDHEN, CDR2 SYDVKM. The CDR3 consists of 17 residues. The sample belongs to a study of blood T cell repertoires in COVID-19. About the study: Collection of acute and convalescent COVID-19 samples took place in the United States, Italy and Spain. Sources were T cells, B-cell-depleted T cells, or PBMCs; the material itself was cDNA or gDNA.

Source study methods: Researchers report that nucleated cell counts were estimated from reference gene primer amplification. Profiling relied on immunoSEQ multiplex PCR, and the TCRdb table lists in-frame clones only, not all of them. The V and J calls and clone size are taken from that table; D and trimming were inferred from the DNA. This repertoire shows roughly 250,000 clones, approximately 90% found once; its top ten account for around 0.8%. The receptor's source is a man younger than 45 with acute or convalescent COVID-19. The chain is built from TRBV28 and TRBJ2-5; 7 nucleotides match TRBD2. Input material: peripheral blood. CDR3 sequence (DNA): TGTGCCAGCGGATCTAGCGGAGAGTTTGGTTGGGGAGAGACCCAGTACTTC. This encodes CASGSSGEFGWGETQYF. The full variable domain, its missing parts supplied by reference TRBV28 and TRBJ2-5, is DVKVTQSSRYLVKRTGEKVFLECVQDMDHENMFWYRQDPGLGLRLIYFSYDVKMKEKGDIPEGYSVSREKKERFSLILESASTNQTSMYLCASGSSGEFGWGETQYFGPGTRLLVL.